This T cell receptor (beta chain) was observed in a study of T cell repertoires in cytomegalovirus infection. Study as a whole: The public TCR beta signatures pointed to both CMV infection and matching HLA type. General observations from the study: Within the response measured ex vivo, HLA-C-restricted CMV-specific TCR beta clonotypes were dominant. Cumulative frequency of public TCR beta families picked out carriers of CMV plus the relevant HLA.

About this clonotype: Its antigen is as yet unknown.

In TCRdb, the reads were re-called with MiXCR into one record per CDR3 protein. This table holds 680,000 or so distinct CDR3 sequences, roughly 36% found once. V lost 2 bases and J lost 2; bases outside the gene matches: 21. CDR3 length: 21 amino acids. Germline assignment: CDR1 SGHNT and CDR2 YYREEE (reference sequence). The specimen sequenced was PBMCs. This chain uses TRBV5-4 with TRBJ2-5; 10 positions agree with TRBD2. The sequence was obtained from a human donor in good health (CMV status not recorded). Some clones in this sample may be carry-over from other donors' samples. In DNA, the CDR3 is TGTGCCAGCAGCTTCAATAAACTAGCGGGATGTTCCTTCGGGGGGCAAGAGACCCAGTACTTC. This gives the protein CASSFNKLAGCSFGGQETQYF.